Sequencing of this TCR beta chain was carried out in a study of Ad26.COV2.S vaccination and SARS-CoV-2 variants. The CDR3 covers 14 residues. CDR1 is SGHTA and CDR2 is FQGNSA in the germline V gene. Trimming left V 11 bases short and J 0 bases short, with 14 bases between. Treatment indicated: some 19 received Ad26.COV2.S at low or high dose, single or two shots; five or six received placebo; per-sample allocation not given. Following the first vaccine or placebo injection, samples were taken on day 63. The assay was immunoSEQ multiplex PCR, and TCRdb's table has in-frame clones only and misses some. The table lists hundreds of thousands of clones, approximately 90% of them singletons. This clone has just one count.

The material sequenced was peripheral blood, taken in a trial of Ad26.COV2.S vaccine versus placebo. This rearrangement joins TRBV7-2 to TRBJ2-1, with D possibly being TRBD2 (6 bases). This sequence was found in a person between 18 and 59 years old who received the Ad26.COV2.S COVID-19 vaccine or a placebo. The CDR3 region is CAGTPGSSYNEQFF. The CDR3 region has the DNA TGTGCCGGTACCCCCGGGAGCTCCTACAATGAGCAGTTCTTC. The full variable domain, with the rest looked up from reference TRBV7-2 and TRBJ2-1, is GAGVSQSPSNKVTEKGKDVELRCDPISGHTALYWYRQSLGQGLEFLIYFQGNSAPDKSGLPSDRFSAERTGGSVSTLTIQRTQQEDSAVYLCAGTPGSSYNEQFFGPGTRLTVL.